This T cell receptor (beta chain) was recovered during a study of blood T cell repertoires in COVID-19. On the study more broadly: In each case, the material was cDNA or gDNA derived from T cells, B-cell-depleted T cells, or PBMCs.

Original processing notes: Scientists estimated how many nucleated cells there were by amplifying reference gene primers. Assay: immunoSEQ multiplex PCR; the TCRdb copy retains only in-frame clones and omits some. That table furnishes V, J and clone size, whereas the DNA furnished D and trimming. The sample comprises roughly 250,000 clones, approximately 86% of which are singletons, and about 1% rests with the top ten. V gave up 6 bases and J gave up 0 bases, with 26 bases separating them. CDR1 and CDR2 (germline): MNHNY, SVGAGI (reference sequence). CDR3 length equals 19 residues. This TCR was recovered from a human donor with COVID-19, enrolled during active disease. The donor label of this sample is uncertain. This chain uses TRBV6-6 with TRBJ1-1, with D possibly TRBD1 on 5 matching bases. The sequenced sample consisted of peripheral blood. The chain's CDR3 is CASSSRYGTTGGMNTEAFF. The DNA for the CDR3 is TGTGCCAGCAGCTCTAGATACGGGACGACCGGGGGTATGAACACTGAAGCTTTCTTT.